This T cell receptor beta chain was captured in a study of cytomegalovirus exposure and HLA in healthy donors. The germline CDR1 and CDR2 sequences are SNHLY and FYNNEI. This CDR3 region has 15 residues. Trimming stripped 4 bases from V and 1 base from J, with 8 bases between. PCR primers comprised 60 Vbeta and 13 Jbeta primers. TCRdb keeps only in-frame clones here, not all; method: immunoSEQ multiplex PCR. The sample lists 200,000 to 250,000 clones, over 60% occurring once. The TCR comes from a man aged 18 to 29 in good health and CMV-seronegative. The specimen was PBMCs. This chain uses TRBV2 with TRBJ2-6, with a weak D call TRBD1 (5 bases). CDR3 sequence reads: CASSGQLSGANVLTF. The CDR3 DNA reads TGTGCCAGCAGTGGACAGCTATCTGGGGCCAACGTCCTGACTTTC.